Sequencing of this TCR beta chain was carried out in a study of blood T cell repertoires in COVID-19. Whole-study context: From T cells, B-cell-depleted T cells, or PBMCs came the material, which was cDNA or gDNA.

Some clones are missing from TCRdb's copy, which holds only in-frame ones; the method was immunoSEQ multiplex PCR. The sample lists 150,000 to 200,000 clones, roughly 90% occurring once. The CDR3 is made up of 13 amino acids. Germline assignment: CDR1 LNHDA and CDR2 SQIVND (reference sequence). V was cut by 5 bases and J by 7 bases, with 14 bases left in between. This sequence originates from a woman between 45 and 60 years old with acute or convalescent COVID-19. V usage is TRBV19 and J usage is TRBJ1-1; possible D gene TRBD1, 5 bases. Sample: peripheral blood. The CDR3 DNA follows: TGTGCCAGTAGTTCCGGGACTATCATTGAAGCTTTCTTT. Translation: CASSSGTIIEAFF.